A single sample gave rise to the 20 T cell receptor beta chains below, sequenced in a study of blood T cell repertoires in COVID-19. Assay used: immunoSEQ multiplex PCR; TCRdb lists only in-frame clones, some missing. This table holds under 300,000 clones, roughly 88% found once. The sample taken for sequencing was peripheral blood. The receptors derive from a man older than 75 with acute or convalescent COVID-19.

On this clone: The junction shows a germline mismatch at one end, possibly a read error. The chain has TRBV19 and TRBJ2-1; D ambiguous. The CDR3 is 13 residues long. Germline-derived CDR1 and CDR2 are LNHDA and SQIVND (reference sequence). The CDR3 region is CASSIGPYNEQFF. For the CDR3, the DNA is TGTGCCAGTAGCATAGGGCCCTACAATGAGCAGTTCTTC.

V is TRBV2 and J is TRBJ2-1, with TRBD2 identical over 10 bases. J gave up 6 bases and V 5 bases, and 4 bases lay outside the gene matches. The germline CDR1 and CDR2 sequences are SNHLY and FYNNEI. The CDR3 loop spans 14 amino acids. CDR3 residues: CASSSSGSGNEQFF. The CDR3 nucleotides are TGTGCCAGCAGTTCTAGCGGGAGTGGCAATGAGCAGTTCTTC.

The V call is TRBV11-2, the J call TRBJ2-7; 7 nucleotides match TRBD2. Per the germline V gene, CDR1 is SGHAT and CDR2 is FQNNGV. The ends lost 5 bases at V and 2 bases at J; junction bases unmatched: 9. The CDR3 has 15 amino acids. For the CDR3, the DNA is TGTGCCAGCAGCCCCCCGGGGGGATGGGCCTACGAGCAGTACTTC. Its translation is CASSPPGGWAYEQYF.

CDR3 amino acids: CASSRGPQNTGELFF. In DNA, the CDR3 is TGTGCCAGCAGCAGGGGACCGCAGAACACCGGGGAGCTGTTTTTT. This chain uses TRBV25-1 with TRBJ2-2, with D perhaps matching TRBD1 (6 bases). The CDR3 contains 15 residues. The V and J ends lost 6 bases and 1 base respectively, with 12 bases between them. Germline lookup yields CDR1 MGHDK and CDR2 SYGVNS.

The rearrangement links TRBV1 to TRBJ2-1; the D segment call TRBD2 is taken from the table without a DNA check. TRBV1 is a pseudogene locus. The CDR3 runs to 14 residues. The DNA of the CDR3 is TGCACCAGCAGCCAAGAGAGGCAAGACAATGAGCAGTTCTTC. Its protein is CTSSQERQDNEQFF.

Only one count was recorded for this clone. DNA of the CDR3: TGTGCCAGCAGCCGTGACAGGGGGCGAAAGACCCAGTACTTC. Translated: CASSRDRGRKTQYF. This chain uses TRBV7-2 with TRBJ2-5; 10 nucleotides align to TRBD1. This CDR3 is built from 14 residues. Looked up from germline, CDR1 is SGHTA and CDR2 is FQGNSA. The J segment lost 6 bases and the V segment lost 5 bases, leaving 6 bases of the junction unmatched.

The genes are TRBV5-1 and TRBJ1-3; weak D call: TRBD1 (5 bases). Germline CDR1 is SGHRS and CDR2 is YFSETQ. Deletions cut 4 bases from V and 7 bases from J, with 15 bases between. The CDR3 contains 14 residues. The CDR3 bases are TGCGCCAGCAGCACGACAGTGAATGGGAACACCATATATTTT. Amino acids: CASSTTVNGNTIYF.

This clone was counted a few times. The rearrangement uses TRBV11-2 and TRBJ2-1; D is perhaps TRBD2 (6 bases). CDR1 SGHAT and CDR2 FQNNGV come from the germline V gene. With 1 base removed from V and 12 bases from J, the gap between germline ends came to 22 bases. The CDR3 runs to 16 residues. CDR3: CASSLGFAEGTTGQFF. The CDR3 bases are TGTGCCAGCAGCTTAGGTTTTGCGGAGGGGACGACGGGGCAGTTCTTC.

The chain joins TRBV27 to TRBJ1-5; D might be TRBD1 (5 bases). CDR1 is MNHEY and CDR2 is SMNVEV in the germline V gene (reference sequence). This CDR3 spans 14 amino acids. V was cut by 7 bases and J by 3 bases, with 13 bases left in between. CDR3 bases: TGTGCCAGCACCCTGGGGGAGGTCAATCAGCCCCAGCATTTT. Amino acid sequence: CASTLGEVNQPQHF.

V usage is TRBV5-1 and J usage is TRBJ1-3, with 10 positions matching TRBD1. There are 16 residues in the CDR3. Germline CDR1 and CDR2: SGHRS and YFSETQ. V gave up 3 bases and J gave up 0 bases; unmatched junction bases: 3. The CDR3 nucleotides read TGCGCCAGCAGCTCGGGACAGGGGTTCTCTGGAAACACCATATATTTT. Protein sequence: CASSSGQGFSGNTIYF.

The chain recombines TRBV11-2 with TRBJ2-2, with 8 nucleotides matching TRBD2. This CDR3 contains 15 residues. Germline V gives CDR1 SGHAT, CDR2 FQNNGV. With V trimmed by 6 bases and J by 8 bases, 11 bases remained unmatched. CDR3 coding DNA: TGTGCCAGCAGACCCCCCGGGACTAGGGGTGGGGAGCTGTTTTTT. Residues: CASRPPGTRGGELFF.

The chain couples TRBV12-3 or TRBV12-4 to TRBJ1-3; D gene unclear. Trimming stripped 7 bases from V and 4 bases from J, with 11 bases between. CDR3 size: 13 residues. The CDR3 protein is CASTVVEGNTIYF. Written as DNA, the CDR3 is TGTGCCAGCACCGTGGTGGAGGGAAACACCATATATTTT.

This rearrangement joins TRBV12-3 or TRBV12-4 to TRBJ1-5; the match to TRBD1 covers 7 bases. The CDR3 spans 12 residues. Trimming removed 5 bases from V and 9 bases from J; junction bases left unmatched: 4. The CDR3 DNA follows: TGTGCCAGCAGTGGATACAGGGGGCCCCAGCATTTT. Its protein product is CASSGYRGPQHF.

This chain uses TRBV7-8 with TRBJ2-1, with a possible D match to TRBD2 (5 bases). Germline V gives CDR1 SGHVS, CDR2 FQNEAQ. The CDR3 sequence is 17 residues long. Trimming left V 5 bases short and J 2 bases short, with 19 bases between. The CDR3 DNA reads TGTGCCAGCAGCCGACCCCAGGAGAGGGTGGCCTACAATGAGCAGTTCTTC. It is translated as CASSRPQERVAYNEQFF. The full variable domain, with the rest looked up from reference TRBV7-8 and TRBJ2-1, is GAGVSQSPRYKVAKRGQDVALRCDPISGHVSLFWYQQALGQGPEFLTYFQNEAQLDKSGLPSDRFFAERPEGSVSTLKIQRTQQEDSAVYLCASSRPQERVAYNEQFFGPGTRLTVL.

The chain has TRBV5-4 and TRBJ2-7; 13 bases are a match to TRBD2. V was pared by 2 bases and J by 1 base, with 3 bases of the junction left unmatched. This CDR3 has 16 amino acids. Germline V gives CDR1 SGHNT, CDR2 YYREEE (reference sequence). The CDR3 sequence: CASSLGLAGESYEQYF. In nucleotides, the CDR3 is TGTGCCAGCAGCTTAGGACTAGCGGGGGAATCCTACGAGCAGTACTTC.

The rearrangement links TRBV7-9 to TRBJ2-7, with D uncertain. Germline loops: CDR1 SEHNR, CDR2 FQNEAQ (reference sequence). The CDR3 consists of 13 residues. The V and J ends lost 1 base and 0 bases respectively, with 4 bases between them. CDR3 amino acids: CASSLDSSYEQYF. In nucleotides, the CDR3 is TGTGCCAGCAGCTTAGACAGCTCCTACGAGCAGTACTTC. Filled out from reference TRBV7-9 and TRBJ2-7, the complete variable domain reads DTGVSQNPRHKITKRGQNVTFRCDPISEHNRLYWYRQTLGQGPEFLTYFQNEAQLEKSRLLSDRFSAERPKGSFSTLEIQRTEQGDSAMYLCASSLDSSYEQYFGPGTRLTVT.

This chain links TRBV19 with TRBJ2-5; tentatively, D is TRBD1 (5 bases). V shed 7 bases and J shed 7 bases, with 16 bases lying between them. The length of the CDR3 is 13 residues. The germline V gene encodes CDR1 LNHDA and CDR2 SQIVND (reference sequence). The CDR3, as DNA: TGTGCCAGTACAATACAGGCCGGCGGGACCCAGTACTTC. Amino acids: CASTIQAGGTQYF.

J is TRBJ2-7 and V is TRBV5-5, with D perhaps TRBD2 (5 bases). Trimming pared 7 bases from V and 0 bases from J, leaving 11 bases between. Germline V gene lookup returns CDR1 SGHKS and CDR2 YYEKEE (reference sequence). The CDR3 loop spans 13 amino acids. CDR3: CASGVGSSYEQYF. The CDR3 DNA is TGTGCCAGCGGGGTTGGGAGCTCCTACGAGCAGTACTTC.

As concerns this clone: Other DNA sequences in the same sample also yield this CDR3. V is TRBV2 and J is TRBJ1-5; D is ambiguous. The germline V gene has CDR1 SNHLY and CDR2 FYNNEI. The CDR3 covers 12 residues. V shed 7 bases and J shed 3 bases, with 7 bases lying between them. The CDR3 coding sequence is TGTGCCAGCACCCAGTCCAATCAGCCCCAGCATTTT. Its translation: CASTQSNQPQHF.

This chain joins TRBV6-5 and TRBJ1-6; TRBD1 is a possible D gene (6 bases). V was trimmed by 10 bases and J by 8 bases, leaving 21 bases between them. There are 15 residues in the CDR3. CDR1 and CDR2 from the germline V gene are MNHEY and SVGAGI. The CDR3 sequence is CATGGGGPEDSPLHF. CDR3 DNA: TGTGCCACGGGGGGCGGGGGTCCGGAGGATTCACCCCTCCACTTT.